This TCR beta chain was sequenced for a study of T cell repertoires in cytomegalovirus infection. This clonotype has just a few counts. This CDR3 is built from 13 residues. V trimming: 5 bases; J trimming: 7 bases; junction bases outside the gene matches: 5. Germline CDR1 SGHTA, CDR2 FQGNSA. TCRdb independently ran MiXCR on the reads; one entry per CDR3 protein. The sample holds around 350,000 distinct CDR3 sequences; 18% are singletons and the top ten take around 8.6%. The material sequenced was PBMCs. The sequence came from a human donor in good health (CMV status not recorded). Some clones in this sample may be carry-over from other donors' samples. The chain employs TRBV7-2 and TRBJ2-7; 10 nucleotides align to TRBD2. The chain's CDR3 is CASSPLAGEEQYF. CDR3 sequence (DNA): TGTGCCAGCAGCCCCCTAGCGGGAGAGGAGCAGTACTTC.